A selection of T cell receptor beta chains follows, all from one sample in a study of shared clonotypes between healthy human individuals. Here immunoSEQ multiplex PCR was the method, and the copy in TCRdb shows in-frame clones only, minus some. Among about a million clones listed, 60% to 80% were seen once. Input material: memory CD4+ T cells from PBMCs. The receptors derive from a man aged 18 to 30 in good health. Some clones in this sample may be carry-over from other donors' samples. The CDR3 runs from the conserved cysteine through the conserved F or W. D genes are given only for firm matches. Clone sizes are given selectively: once, few, many, or a class where the clone is expanded.

j_gene: TRBJ1-2
abundance: .
v_gene: TRBV5-1
d_gene: .
CDR3aa: CASSLAGKSHYGYTF
CDR3nt: TGCGCCAGCAGCTTGGCAGGGAAGTCCCACTATGGCTACACCTTC

j_gene: TRBJ2-1
abundance: .
v_gene: TRBV6-1
d_gene: .
CDR3aa: CASSENEQFF
CDR3nt: TGTGCCAGCAGTGAAAATGAGCAGTTCTTC

j_gene: TRBJ2-2
abundance: .
v_gene: TRBV28
d_gene: TRBD2
CDR3aa: CASSFRGLAGILWNTGELFF
CDR3nt: TGTGCCAGCAGTTTCAGAGGACTAGCGGGTATCCTATGGAACACCGGGGAGCTGTTTTTT

j_gene: TRBJ2-1
abundance: .
v_gene: TRBV7-9
d_gene: .
CDR3aa: CASSLVGSSYNEQFF
CDR3nt: TGTGCCAGCAGCTTAGTCGGGAGTTCCTACAATGAGCAGTTCTTC

j_gene: TRBJ1-2
abundance: once
v_gene: TRBV19
d_gene: .
CDR3aa: CASSIALGQGLDGYTF
CDR3nt: TGTGCCAGTAGTATAGCCCTAGGGCAGGGGCTTGACGGCTACACCTTC

j_gene: TRBJ2-6
abundance: .
v_gene: TRBV4-2
d_gene: TRBD2
CDR3aa: CASSQGLAGGASALTF
CDR3nt: TGTGCCAGCAGCCAGGGACTAGCGGGAGGAGCCTCGGCCCTGACTTTC

j_gene: TRBJ1-4
abundance: .
v_gene: TRBV6-1
d_gene: TRBD1
CDR3aa: CASSEPTGGSNEKLFF
CDR3nt: TGTGCCAGCAGTGAACCAACAGGGGGTTCTAATGAAAAACTGTTTTTT

j_gene: TRBJ2-7
abundance: few
v_gene: TRBV5-5
d_gene: .
CDR3aa: CASSPAVGAPAYF
CDR3nt: TGTGCCAGCAGCCCCGCGGTGGGGGCCCCGGCTTACTTC

j_gene: TRBJ1-2
abundance: .
v_gene: TRBV19
d_gene: .
CDR3aa: CASSIGQSYGYTF
CDR3nt: TGTGCCAGTAGTATAGGACAGTCCTATGGCTACACCTTC

j_gene: TRBJ2-1
abundance: .
v_gene: TRBV7-9
d_gene: .
CDR3aa: CASNTGIPGSSYSEQFF
CDR3nt: TGTGCCAGCAATACAGGAATTCCGGGAAGCTCCTACAGTGAGCAGTTCTTC

j_gene: TRBJ2-7
abundance: once
v_gene: TRBV4-2
d_gene: TRBD2
CDR3aa: CASSQDLGGRSYEQYF
CDR3nt: TGTGCCAGCAGCCAAGATTTGGGCGGGAGATCCTACGAGCAGTACTTC

j_gene: TRBJ1-1
abundance: .
v_gene: TRBV7-9
d_gene: .
CDR3aa: CASSRAAKNTEAFF
CDR3nt: TGTGCCAGCAGCCGGGCAGCAAAGAACACTGAAGCTTTCTTT

j_gene: TRBJ1-6
abundance: few
v_gene: TRBV29-1
d_gene: .
CDR3aa: CSVMVGFNSPLHF
CDR3nt: TGCAGCGTTATGGTAGGGTTTAATTCACCCCTCCACTTT

j_gene: TRBJ2-1
abundance: .
v_gene: TRBV19
d_gene: .
CDR3aa: CASSISREPYNEQFF
CDR3nt: TGTGCCAGTAGTATCTCGAGGGAGCCCTACAATGAGCAGTTCTTC

j_gene: TRBJ1-1
abundance: .
v_gene: TRBV10-1
d_gene: TRBD1
CDR3aa: CASSGPARGWLNTEAFF
CDR3nt: TGCGCCAGCAGTGGACCGGCCAGGGGGTGGTTGAACACTGAAGCTTTCTTT

j_gene: TRBJ1-4
abundance: .
v_gene: TRBV28
d_gene: .
CDR3aa: CASSPGGEWEKLFF
CDR3nt: TGTGCCAGCAGCCCCGGAGGGGAATGGGAAAAACTGTTTTTT

j_gene: TRBJ2-3
abundance: .
v_gene: TRBV5-6
d_gene: .
CDR3aa: CASSFGGLTSTDTQYF
CDR3nt: TGTGCCAGCAGCTTCGGTGGTCTTACTAGCACAGATACGCAGTATTTT

j_gene: TRBJ1-3
abundance: .
v_gene: TRBV7-9
d_gene: .
CDR3aa: CASSSTGPGNTIYF
CDR3nt: TGTGCCAGCAGCTCCACGGGGCCCGGAAACACCATATATTTT

j_gene: TRBJ1-1
abundance: .
v_gene: TRBV18
d_gene: .
CDR3aa: CASSPSGVTEAFF
CDR3nt: TGTGCCAGCTCACCCTCAGGGGTCACTGAAGCTTTCTTT

j_gene: TRBJ2-7
abundance: .
v_gene: TRBV28
d_gene: .
CDR3aa: CASNVRRYEQYF
CDR3nt: TGTGCCAGCAACGTACGGCGCTACGAGCAGTACTTC

j_gene: TRBJ2-5
abundance: .
v_gene: TRBV7-8
d_gene: .
CDR3aa: CASTPWRDETQYF
CDR3nt: TGTGCCAGCACCCCCTGGAGGGATGAGACCCAGTACTTC

j_gene: TRBJ1-4
abundance: .
v_gene: TRBV28
d_gene: TRBD1
CDR3aa: CASGTEGVATNEKLFF
CDR3nt: TGTGCCAGCGGGACAGAAGGAGTTGCAACTAATGAAAAACTGTTTTTT

j_gene: TRBJ2-1
abundance: few
v_gene: TRBV2
d_gene: .
CDR3aa: CASNRAGPNNEQFF
CDR3nt: TGTGCCAGCAACCGAGCGGGCCCTAACAATGAGCAGTTCTTC

j_gene: TRBJ2-6
abundance: .
v_gene: TRBV10-1
d_gene: TRBD1
CDR3aa: CASRPPGQCPSGANVLTF
CDR3nt: TGCGCCAGCAGACCACCGGGACAGTGCCCCTCTGGGGCCAACGTCCTGACTTTC

j_gene: TRBJ1-2
abundance: .
v_gene: TRBV29-1
d_gene: .
CDR3aa: CSVASINRDGYTF
CDR3nt: TGCAGCGTAGCATCGATCAACAGGGATGGCTACACCTTC

j_gene: TRBJ1-2
abundance: many
v_gene: TRBV9
d_gene: .
CDR3aa: CASSAWGAYGYTF
CDR3nt: TGTGCCAGCAGCGCGTGGGGCGCCTATGGCTACACCTTC

j_gene: TRBJ2-7
abundance: once
v_gene: TRBV4-1
d_gene: TRBD2
CDR3aa: CASSQGGTSGIEQYF
CDR3nt: TGCGCCAGCAGCCAAGGGGGGACTAGCGGGATCGAGCAGTACTTC

j_gene: TRBJ1-2
abundance: .
v_gene: TRBV7-2
d_gene: TRBD1
CDR3aa: CASSHIDRGGYTF
CDR3nt: TGTGCCAGCAGCCACATCGACAGGGGCGGCTACACCTTC

j_gene: TRBJ2-1
abundance: many
v_gene: TRBV5-1
d_gene: .
CDR3aa: CASSLGLATYNEQFF
CDR3nt: TGCGCCAGCAGCTTGGGGCTAGCCACCTACAATGAGCAGTTCTTC

j_gene: TRBJ2-7
abundance: .
v_gene: TRBV5-1
d_gene: TRBD2
CDR3aa: CASSIQGGGSYEQYF
CDR3nt: TGCGCCAGCAGCATACAAGGCGGCGGGAGTTACGAGCAGTACTTC

j_gene: TRBJ2-3
abundance: few
v_gene: TRBV4-2
d_gene: .
CDR3aa: CASSQEIGSTDTQYF
CDR3nt: TGTGCCAGCAGCCAAGAAATCGGCAGCACAGATACGCAGTATTTT

j_gene: TRBJ2-2
abundance: .
v_gene: TRBV5-4
d_gene: TRBD2
CDR3aa: CASSLMVGGGANTGELFF
CDR3nt: TGTGCCAGCAGCTTGATGGTTGGGGGAGGGGCGAACACCGGGGAGCTGTTTTTT

j_gene: TRBJ1-2
abundance: .
v_gene: TRBV7-2
d_gene: .
CDR3aa: CASSLAPRGGYTF
CDR3nt: TGTGCCAGCAGCTTAGCACCCAGGGGCGGCTACACCTTC

j_gene: TRBJ2-3
abundance: .
v_gene: TRBV6-5
d_gene: .
CDR3aa: CASSYSRRGDTQYF
CDR3nt: TGTGCCAGCAGTTACTCGAGAAGGGGGGATACGCAGTATTTT

j_gene: TRBJ1-1
abundance: .
v_gene: TRBV5-1
d_gene: .
CDR3aa: CASSRGATANTEAFF
CDR3nt: TGCGCCAGCAGCCGGGGGGCGACAGCCAACACTGAAGCTTTCTTT

j_gene: TRBJ1-2
abundance: .
v_gene: TRBV20-1
d_gene: .
CDR3aa: CSAWQSYGYTF
CDR3nt: TGCAGTGCTTGGCAGAGCTATGGCTACACCTTC

j_gene: TRBJ1-2
abundance: .
v_gene: TRBV5-1
d_gene: .
CDR3aa: CASSRDGNYGYTF
CDR3nt: TGCGCCAGCAGCCGGGACGGCAACTATGGCTACACCTTC

j_gene: TRBJ1-1
abundance: .
v_gene: TRBV11-2
d_gene: .
CDR3aa: CASSLGQGRVNTEAFF
CDR3nt: TGTGCCAGCAGCCTCGGGCAGGGGCGGGTGAACACTGAAGCTTTCTTT

j_gene: TRBJ2-5
abundance: .
v_gene: TRBV5-1
d_gene: .
CDR3aa: CASSAGGIETQYF
CDR3nt: TGCGCCAGCAGCGCAGGTGGGATAGAGACCCAGTACTTC

j_gene: TRBJ1-1
abundance: .
v_gene: TRBV7-2
d_gene: .
CDR3aa: CASSLEAPSTNSVAFF
CDR3nt: TGTGCCAGCAGCCTCGAGGCACCCTCCACCAACTCCGTTGCTTTCTTT

j_gene: TRBJ2-5
abundance: .
v_gene: TRBV7-8
d_gene: TRBD1
CDR3aa: CASTQGQGRETQYF
CDR3nt: TGTGCCAGCACCCAGGGACAGGGAAGAGAGACCCAGTACTTC

j_gene: TRBJ1-5
abundance: many
v_gene: TRBV2
d_gene: .
CDR3aa: CASMGTGQPQHF
CDR3nt: TGTGCCAGCATGGGTACAGGGCAGCCCCAGCATTTT

j_gene: TRBJ2-2
abundance: .
v_gene: TRBV19
d_gene: .
CDR3aa: CASSKGRRGTGELFF
CDR3nt: TGTGCCAGTAGTAAAGGGAGACGGGGCACCGGGGAGCTGTTTTTT

j_gene: TRBJ2-7
abundance: few
v_gene: TRBV11-2
d_gene: .
CDR3aa: CASSPTWGDAEQYF
CDR3nt: TGTGCCAGCAGCCCCACCTGGGGGGATGCCGAGCAGTACTTC

j_gene: TRBJ2-3
abundance: .
v_gene: TRBV5-1
d_gene: .
CDR3aa: CASSFTGSTDTQYF
CDR3nt: TGCGCCAGCAGCTTTACAGGGAGCACAGATACGCAGTATTTT

j_gene: TRBJ2-7
abundance: .
v_gene: TRBV2
d_gene: .
CDR3aa: CASSVSGRGTYEQYF
CDR3nt: TGTGCCAGCAGCGTGAGCGGAAGAGGGACCTACGAGCAGTACTTC

j_gene: TRBJ2-7
abundance: once
v_gene: TRBV7-2
d_gene: TRBD1
CDR3aa: CASSPDGQGPYEQYF
CDR3nt: TGTGCCAGCAGCCCAGACGGACAGGGTCCATACGAGCAGTACTTC

j_gene: TRBJ1-2
abundance: .
v_gene: TRBV10-3
d_gene: .
CDR3aa: CAISERAGHNYF
CDR3nt: TGTGCCATCAGTGAGAGGGCGGGACACAACTACTTC

j_gene: TRBJ2-6
abundance: .
v_gene: TRBV2
d_gene: .
CDR3aa: CASTFGSSGANVLTF
CDR3nt: TGTGCCAGCACTTTTGGGAGCTCTGGGGCCAACGTCCTGACTTTC

j_gene: TRBJ2-1
abundance: .
v_gene: TRBV6-1
d_gene: .
CDR3aa: CGIQGAQSYNEQFF
CDR3nt: TGTGGAATTCAAGGGGCCCAATCCTACAATGAGCAGTTCTTC

j_gene: TRBJ1-1
abundance: once
v_gene: TRBV5-8
d_gene: .
CDR3aa: CASSIGQWMNTEAFF
CDR3nt: TGTGCCAGCAGCATCGGACAGTGGATGAACACTGAAGCTTTCTTT